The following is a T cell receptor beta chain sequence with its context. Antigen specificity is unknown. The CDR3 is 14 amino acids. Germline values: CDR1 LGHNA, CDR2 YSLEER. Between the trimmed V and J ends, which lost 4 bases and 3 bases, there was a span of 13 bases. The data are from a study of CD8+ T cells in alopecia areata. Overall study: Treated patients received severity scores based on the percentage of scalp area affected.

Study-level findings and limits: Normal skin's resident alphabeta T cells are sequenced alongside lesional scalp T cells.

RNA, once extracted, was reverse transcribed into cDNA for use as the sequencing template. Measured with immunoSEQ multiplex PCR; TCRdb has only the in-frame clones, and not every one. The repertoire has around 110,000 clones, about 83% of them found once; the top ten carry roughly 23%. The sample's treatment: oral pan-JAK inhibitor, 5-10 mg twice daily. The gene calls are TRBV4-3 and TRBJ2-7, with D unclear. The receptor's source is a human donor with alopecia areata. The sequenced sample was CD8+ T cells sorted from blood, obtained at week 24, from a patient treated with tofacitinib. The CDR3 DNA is TGCGCCAGCAGCCCCCGACTGGAAATCTACGAGCAGTACTTC. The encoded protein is CASSPRLEIYEQYF.